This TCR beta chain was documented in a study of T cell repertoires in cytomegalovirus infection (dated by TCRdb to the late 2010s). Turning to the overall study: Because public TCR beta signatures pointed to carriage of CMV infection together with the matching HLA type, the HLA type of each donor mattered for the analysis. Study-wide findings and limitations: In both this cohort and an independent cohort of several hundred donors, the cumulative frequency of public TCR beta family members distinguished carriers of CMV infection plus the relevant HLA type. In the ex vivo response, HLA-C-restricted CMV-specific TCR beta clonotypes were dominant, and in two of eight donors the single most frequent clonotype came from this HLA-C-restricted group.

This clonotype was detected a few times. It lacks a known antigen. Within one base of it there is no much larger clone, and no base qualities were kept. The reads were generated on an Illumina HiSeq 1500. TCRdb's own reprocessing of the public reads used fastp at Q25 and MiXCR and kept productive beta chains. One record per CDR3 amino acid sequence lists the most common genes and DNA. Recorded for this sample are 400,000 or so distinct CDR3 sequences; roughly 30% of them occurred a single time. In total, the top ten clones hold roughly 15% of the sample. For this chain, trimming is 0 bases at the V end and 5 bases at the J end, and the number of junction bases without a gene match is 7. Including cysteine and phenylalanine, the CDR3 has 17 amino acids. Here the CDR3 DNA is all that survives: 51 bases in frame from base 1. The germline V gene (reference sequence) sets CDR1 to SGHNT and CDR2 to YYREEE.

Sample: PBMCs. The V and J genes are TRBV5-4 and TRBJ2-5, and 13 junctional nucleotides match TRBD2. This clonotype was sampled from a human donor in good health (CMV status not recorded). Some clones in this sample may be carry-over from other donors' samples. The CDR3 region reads CASSLATSGGARETQYF. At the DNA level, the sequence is TGTGCCAGCAGCTTGGCAACTAGCGGGGGGGCTCGTGAGACCCAGTACTTC. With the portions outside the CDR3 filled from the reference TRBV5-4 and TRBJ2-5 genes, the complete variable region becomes ETGVTQSPTHLIKTRGQQVTLRCSSQSGHNTVSWYQQALGQGPQFIFQYYREEENGRGNFPPRFSGLQFPNYSSELNVNALELDDSALYLCASSLATSGGARETQYFGPGTRLLVL.